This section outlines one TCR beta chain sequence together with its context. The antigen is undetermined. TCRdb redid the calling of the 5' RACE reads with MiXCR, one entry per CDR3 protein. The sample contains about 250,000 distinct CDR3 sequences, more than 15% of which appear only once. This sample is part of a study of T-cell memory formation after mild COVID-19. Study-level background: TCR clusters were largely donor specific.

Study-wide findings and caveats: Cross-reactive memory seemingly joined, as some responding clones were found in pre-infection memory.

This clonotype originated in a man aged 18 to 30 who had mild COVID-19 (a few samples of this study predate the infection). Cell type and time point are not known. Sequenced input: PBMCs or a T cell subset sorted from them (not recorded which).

The CDR3: CASSPSKQETQYF. The CDR3 bases are TGTGCCAGCAGCCCTAGTAAGCAAGAGACCCAGTACTTC. V and J are TRBV4-2 and TRBJ2-5; no definite D call. The germline V gene encodes CDR1 LGHNA and CDR2 YNFKEQ. This CDR3 spans 13 amino acids. V was clipped by 4 bases and J by 2 bases, with 8 bases between them.